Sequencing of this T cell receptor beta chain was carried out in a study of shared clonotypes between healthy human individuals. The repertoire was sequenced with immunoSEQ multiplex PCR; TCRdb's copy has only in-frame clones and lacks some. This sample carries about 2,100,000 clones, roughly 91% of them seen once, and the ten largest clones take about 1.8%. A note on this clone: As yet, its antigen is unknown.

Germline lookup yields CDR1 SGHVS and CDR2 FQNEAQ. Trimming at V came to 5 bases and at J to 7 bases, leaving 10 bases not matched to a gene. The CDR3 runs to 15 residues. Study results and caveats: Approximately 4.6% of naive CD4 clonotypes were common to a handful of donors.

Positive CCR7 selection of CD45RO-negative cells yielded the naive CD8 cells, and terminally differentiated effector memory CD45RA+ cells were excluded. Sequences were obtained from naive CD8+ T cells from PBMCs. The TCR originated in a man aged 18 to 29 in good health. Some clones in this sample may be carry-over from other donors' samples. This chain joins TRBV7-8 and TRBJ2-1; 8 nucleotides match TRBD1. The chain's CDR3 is CASSPSRQGSNEQFF. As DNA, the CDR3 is TGTGCCAGCAGCCCATCCCGACAGGGGAGTAATGAGCAGTTCTTC.